The subject of this entry is one TCR beta chain. The antigen is not known. This sample was taken from a study of human T cells and chemical hapten exposure. Across the whole study: Diphenylcyclopropenone doses were given weekly to the scalps of patients across the roughly 23-week study.

Notes on the study in general: TCRs whose frequency exceeded 1 in 1000 remained the same following DPC sensitization.

Time point in this sample: patch test 3, about 24 weeks after DPC sensitization. Treatment noted: therapeutic diphenylcyclopropenone sensitization with weekly scalp DPC. Individual cDNA molecules each carried unique molecular identifiers attached by the library. TCRdb called the RACE reads again in MiXCR, with one record for every CDR3 protein. The sample contains roughly 97,000 distinct CDR3 sequences, less than 35% of which appear only once. V shed 3 bases and J shed 1 base, with 9 bases lying between them. The germline V gene has CDR1 SEHNR and CDR2 FQNEAQ (reference sequence). This CDR3 region has 14 residues.

The source is a man aged 40-49 years with alopecia areata. Some clones in this sample may be carry-over from other donors' samples. This chain links TRBV7-9 with TRBJ1-1, with D possibly being TRBD1 (5 bases). The sequencing here drew on whole blood, taken in connection with sensitization to the hapten diphenylcyclopropenone (DPC). The CDR3 DNA reads as TGTGCCAGCAGCTTTCAGGGCGGGAACACTGAAGCTTTCTTT. It specifies CASSFQGGNTEAFF.